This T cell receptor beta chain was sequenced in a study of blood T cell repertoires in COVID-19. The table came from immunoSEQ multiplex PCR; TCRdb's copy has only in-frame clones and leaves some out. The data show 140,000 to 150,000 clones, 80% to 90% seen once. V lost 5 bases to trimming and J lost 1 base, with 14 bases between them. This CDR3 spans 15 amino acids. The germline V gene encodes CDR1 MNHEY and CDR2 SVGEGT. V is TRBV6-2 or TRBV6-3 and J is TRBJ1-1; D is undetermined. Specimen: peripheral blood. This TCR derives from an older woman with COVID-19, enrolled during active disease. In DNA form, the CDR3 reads TGTGCCAGCAGTACCTCGGGCGGAGGGAACACTGAAGCTTTCTTT. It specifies CASSTSGGGNTEAFF.